The present T cell receptor beta chain was sequenced within a study of identical twins. Study observations and caveats: Twin sharing of out-of-frame TCR alpha was underestimated by models in monozygotic pairs.

TCRdb used MiXCR to reprocess the 5' RACE reads, holding one entry per CDR3 protein. The data contain some 190,000 distinct CDR3 sequences, 15% to 20% of them singletons. The CDR3 totals 12 residues. V was trimmed by 1 base and J by 8 bases, leaving 9 bases between them. Germline CDR1 and CDR2: DFQATT and SNEGSKA (reference sequence). This clonotype has more than one count but fewer than ten. Its antigen remains unknown. The sample was also reused in another study, on T cells expressing NK-cell markers. This second report adds: HCMV specificity of expanded NKG2C+ T cell clones remained unclear.

V and J are TRBV20-1 and TRBJ2-1; unclear D gene. The receptor comes from a woman aged 18-29 years in good health. The sequenced sample consisted of CD8+ T cells sorted from blood. The CDR3 spells CSARVLPDEQFF. Here the CDR3 DNA reads TGCAGTGCTAGAGTTTTACCCGATGAGCAGTTCTTC.